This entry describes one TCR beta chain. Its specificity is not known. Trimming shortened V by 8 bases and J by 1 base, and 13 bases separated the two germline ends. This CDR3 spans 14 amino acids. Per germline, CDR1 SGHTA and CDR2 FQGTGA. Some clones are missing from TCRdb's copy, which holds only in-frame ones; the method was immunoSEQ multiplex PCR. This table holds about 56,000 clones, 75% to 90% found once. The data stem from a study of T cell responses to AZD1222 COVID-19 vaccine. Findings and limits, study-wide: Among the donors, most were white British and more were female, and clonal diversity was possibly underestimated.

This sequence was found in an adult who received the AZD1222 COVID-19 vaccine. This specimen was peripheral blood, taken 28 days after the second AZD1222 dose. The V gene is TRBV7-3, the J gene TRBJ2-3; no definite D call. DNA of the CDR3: TGTGCCAGCTCCGATAAAACTCGCACAGATACGCAGTATTTT. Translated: CASSDKTRTDTQYF. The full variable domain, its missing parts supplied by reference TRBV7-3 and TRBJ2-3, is GAGVSQTPSNKVTEKGKYVELRCDPISGHTALYWYRQSLGQGPEFLIYFQGTGAADDSGLPNDRFFAVRPEGSVSTLKIQRTERGDSAVYLCASSDKTRTDTQYFGPGTRLTVL.